Many counts were recorded for the clone carrying this T cell receptor (beta chain). Its target is unknown. TCRdb ran MiXCR on the PCR reads and lists one entry per CDR3 protein. The sample includes around 470,000 distinct CDR3 sequences, about a fifth of them seen just once. The sample is drawn from a study of molecular identifiers for immune sequencing clone quantification. Overall study results and limits: Over 99% of effector molecules, yet under 1% of naive-cell molecules, were held by clones above 20 RNA copies.

This CDR3 spans 15 amino acids. From germline, CDR1 is SEHNR and CDR2 FQNEAQ (reference sequence). Trimming took 5 bases from V and 0 from J, leaving 12 bases between them. Sorting isolated naive CD8 T cells as CD8+CD4-CCR7+CD45RA+ events. The chain combines TRBV7-9 with TRBJ2-3; no clear D. The sequence came from a human donor in good health. Some libraries in this study had Jurkat cell RNA spiked in. Source material: naive CD8+ T cells from blood, with Jurkat cell RNA spiked in. Subset reported: FACS-sorted CD8+CD4-CCR7+CD45RA+ naive T cells. In DNA form, the CDR3 reads TGTGCCAGCAGCAATCTGGTAGATAGCACAGATACGCAGTATTTT. It specifies CASSNLVDSTDTQYF. The full variable domain, rest sourced from reference TRBV7-9 and TRBJ2-3, is DTGVSQNPRHKITKRGQNVTFRCDPISEHNRLYWYRQTLGQGPEFLTYFQNEAQLEKSRLLSDRFSAERPKGSFSTLEIQRTEQGDSAMYLCASSNLVDSTDTQYFGPGTRLTVL.